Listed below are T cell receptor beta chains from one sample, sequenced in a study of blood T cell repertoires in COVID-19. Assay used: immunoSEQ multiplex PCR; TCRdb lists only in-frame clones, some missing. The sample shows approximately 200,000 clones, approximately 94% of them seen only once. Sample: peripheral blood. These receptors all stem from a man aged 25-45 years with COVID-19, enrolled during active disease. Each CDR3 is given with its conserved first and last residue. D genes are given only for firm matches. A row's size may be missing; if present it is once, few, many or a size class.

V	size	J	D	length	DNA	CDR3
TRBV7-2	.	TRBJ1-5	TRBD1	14	TGTGCCAGCAGCGACAGGGTAGGCAATCAGCCCCAGCATTTT	CASSDRVGNQPQHF
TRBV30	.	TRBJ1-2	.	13	TGTGCCTGGAGTGTAACGACAGGTACGCTAGGCACCTTC	CAWSVTTGTLGTF
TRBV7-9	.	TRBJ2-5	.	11	TGTGCCAGCAGCATACTAGAAATGAGGTACTTC	CASSILEMRYF
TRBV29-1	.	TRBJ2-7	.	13	TGCAGCGCGGGGGTCGGGGGGCTCTACGAGCAGTACTTC	CSAGVGGLYEQYF
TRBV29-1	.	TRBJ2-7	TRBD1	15	TGCAGCGTTGAACTCCGGGACAGGGGGACCTACGAGCAGTACTTC	CSVELRDRGTYEQYF
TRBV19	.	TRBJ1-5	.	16	TGTGCCAGTAGGGGATTCAGTGGAGGAAGCAATCAGCCCCAGCATTTT	CASRGFSGGSNQPQHF
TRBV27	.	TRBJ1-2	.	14	TGTGCCAGCAGTAGACAGCGTACGGACTATGGCTACACCTTC	CASSRQRTDYGYTF
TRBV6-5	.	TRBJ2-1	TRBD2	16	TGTGCCAGCAGTTACTCTAGCGGGGGGGCCTACAATGAGCAGTTCTTC	CASSYSSGGAYNEQFF
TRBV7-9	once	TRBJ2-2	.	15	TGTGCCAGCAGCGCATACCAGGCGAACACCGGGGAGCTGTTTTTT	CASSAYQANTGELFF
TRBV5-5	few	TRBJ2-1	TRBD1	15	TGTGCCAGCAGCCCCGGACAGGGTAGCTACAATGAGCAGTTCTTC	CASSPGQGSYNEQFF
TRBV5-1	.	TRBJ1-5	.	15	TGCGCCAGCAGCTTGGGCGACAGGAACAATCAGCCCCAGCATTTT	CASSLGDRNNQPQHF
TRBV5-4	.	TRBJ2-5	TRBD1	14	TGTGCCAGCAGCACCGGGACAGGGGAAGAGACCCAGTACTTC	CASSTGTGEETQYF
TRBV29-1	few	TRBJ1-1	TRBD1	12	TGCAGCGTCGGACAGGGGATCGCTGAAGCTTTCTTT	CSVGQGIAEAFF
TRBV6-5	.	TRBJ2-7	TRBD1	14	TGTGCCAGCACCCAGACAGGGGGAAAGGGCGAGCAGTACTTC	CASTQTGGKGEQYF
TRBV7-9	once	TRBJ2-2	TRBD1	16	TGTGCCAGCAGCCCTCGGACAGGGGTCGACACCGGGGAGCTGTTTTTT	CASSPRTGVDTGELFF
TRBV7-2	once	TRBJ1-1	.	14	TGTGCCAGCAGCTTAGAACGAGGGAACACTGAAGCTTTCTTT	CASSLERGNTEAFF
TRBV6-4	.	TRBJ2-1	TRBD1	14	TGTGCCAGCAGTGAGCAAACAGGGGGCGATGAGCAGTTCTTC	CASSEQTGGDEQFF
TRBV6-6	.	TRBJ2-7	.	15	TGTGCCAGCAGTTACTCTCCAGGCAACTCCTACGAGCAGTACTTC	CASSYSPGNSYEQYF
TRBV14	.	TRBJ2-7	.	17	TGTGCCAGCAGCCAATCCCCTCTGTGGGACTCCGACTACGAGCAGTACTTC	CASSQSPLWDSDYEQYF
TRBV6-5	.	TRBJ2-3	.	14	TGTGCCAGCAGTTATGGGCTAGCCTCAGATACGCAGTATTTT	CASSYGLASDTQYF
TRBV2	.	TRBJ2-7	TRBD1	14	TGTGCCAGCAGCCACCCACAGGGGGGTCACGAGCAGTACTTC	CASSHPQGGHEQYF
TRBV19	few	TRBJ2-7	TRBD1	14	TGTGCCACCAGCTGGGGACAGGGGGCCTACGAGCAGTACTTC	CATSWGQGAYEQYF
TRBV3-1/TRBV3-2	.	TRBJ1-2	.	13	TGTGCCAGCAGCCACCCACAGGGTTCTGGCTACACCTTC	CASSHPQGSGYTF
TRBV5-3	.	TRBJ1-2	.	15	TGTGCCAGAAGCTTGCGTGTCAGGCCCGTCGATGGCTACACCTTC	CARSLRVRPVDGYTF
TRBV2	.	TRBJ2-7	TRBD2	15	TGTGCCGGCCAGGGACCGCGGCGGGGGGAGCACGAGCAGTACTTC	CAGQGPRRGEHEQYF
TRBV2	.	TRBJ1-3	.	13	TGTGCCAGCAACGCGAATACTGGAAACACCATATATTTT	CASNANTGNTIYF
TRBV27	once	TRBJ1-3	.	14	TGTGCCAGCAGTCCGGGACTACGAGGAAACACCATATATTTT	CASSPGLRGNTIYF
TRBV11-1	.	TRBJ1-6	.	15	TGTGCCAGCAGCCGCCGGACGGGGGGAAATTCACCCCTCCACTTT	CASSRRTGGNSPLHF
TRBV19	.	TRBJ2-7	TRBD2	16	TGTGCCAGTAGTATTGGCTCGAACCAGTGGGGGGGCGAGCAGTACTTC	CASSIGSNQWGGEQYF
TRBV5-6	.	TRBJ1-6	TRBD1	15	TGTGCCAGCAGCGTGGACAGGGGGCCGTATTCACCCCTCCACTTT	CASSVDRGPYSPLHF
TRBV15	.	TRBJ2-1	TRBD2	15	TGTGCCACCAGCAAGAGCGGGGAGGACTACAATGAGCAGTTCTTC	CATSKSGEDYNEQFF
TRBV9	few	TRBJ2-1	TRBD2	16	TGTGCCAGCAGCGTGGGGACTAGCTTCCCCTACAATGAGCAGTTCTTC	CASSVGTSFPYNEQFF
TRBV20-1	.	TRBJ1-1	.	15	TGCAGTGCTAGTGCGGGGGGGGGATGGGACACTGAAGCTTTCTTT	CSASAGGGWDTEAFF
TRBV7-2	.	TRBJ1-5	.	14	TGTGCCAGCAGCTCACAGGCGAGCAATCAGCCCCAGCATTTT	CASSSQASNQPQHF
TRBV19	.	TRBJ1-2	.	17	TGTGCCACCGCCGACCCCAGGCATTCCCCTCCTGAGTATGGCTACACCTTC	CATADPRHSPPEYGYTF
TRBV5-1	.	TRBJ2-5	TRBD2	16	TGCGCCAGCAGCGCGGGACTAGCGGACATCCAAGAGACCCAGTACTTC	CASSAGLADIQETQYF
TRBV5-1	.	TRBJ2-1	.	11	TGCGCCAGCAGCTTAACTAATGAGCAGTTCTTC	CASSLTNEQFF
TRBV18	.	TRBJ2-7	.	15	TGTGCCAGCTCACCGGGGCAGGGAAAGGGCTACGAGCAGTACTTC	CASSPGQGKGYEQYF
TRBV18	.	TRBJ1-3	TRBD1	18	TGTGCCAGCTCACCACTTTACGGGACAGGCGACCTTGGAAACACCATATATTTT	CASSPLYGTGDLGNTIYF
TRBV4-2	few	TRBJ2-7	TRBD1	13	TGTGCCAGCAGCCAAGTAGCAGGGGGCGAGCAGTACTTC	CASSQVAGGEQYF
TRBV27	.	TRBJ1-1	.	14	TGTGCCAGCAGTTTATGGGGGCCGAACACTGAAGCTTTCTTT	CASSLWGPNTEAFF
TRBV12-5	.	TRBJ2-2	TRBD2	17	TGTGCTAGTGGTTCCTCACCCACTAGCGGGGGGGCCGGGGAGCTGTTTTTT	CASGSSPTSGGAGELFF
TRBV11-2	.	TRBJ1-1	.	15	TGTGCCAGCAGCTTAGGGCGGGTTGGGGACACTGAAGCTTTCTTT	CASSLGRVGDTEAFF
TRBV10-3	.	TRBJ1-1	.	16	TGTGCCATCAGTGAGAGGGCGGGACCTGCGAACACTGAAGCTTTCTTT	CAISERAGPANTEAFF
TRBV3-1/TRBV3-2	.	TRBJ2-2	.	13	TGTGCCAGCAGCCAAGCCGGTTCCGGGGAGCTGTTTTTT	CASSQAGSGELFF
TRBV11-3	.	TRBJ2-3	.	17	TGTGCCAGCAGCGCTCCCTCGGGACTGGCCACCACAGATACGCAGTATTTT	CASSAPSGLATTDTQYF
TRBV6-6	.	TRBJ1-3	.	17	TGTGCCAGCAGTCATAGAAATTCAGGGAACTCTGGAAACACCATATATTTT	CASSHRNSGNSGNTIYF
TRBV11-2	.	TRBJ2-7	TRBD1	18	TGTGCCAGCAGCTTAGAAGGCGACAGGGGGCCCGACTCCTACGAGCAGTACTTC	CASSLEGDRGPDSYEQYF
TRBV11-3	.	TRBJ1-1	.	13	TGTGCCAGCAGTACAGGTCTGAACACTGAAGCTTTCTTT	CASSTGLNTEAFF